A selection of T cell receptor beta chains follows, all from one sample in a study of Graves' ophthalmopathy and Graves' hyperthyroidism. Via MiXCR, TCRdb re-called the multiplex PCR reads, giving one row per CDR3 protein. Here the sample spans about 220,000 distinct CDR3 sequences, 20% to 25% being singletons. The specimen sequenced was peripheral blood. These receptors all come from a woman aged 50 to 60 with Graves' ophthalmopathy. Each CDR3 is given with its conserved first and last residue. A D gene is named only where the DNA matches it firmly. The listing skips clone size in some rows; elsewhere it reads once, few, many or a size class.

V gene	J gene	clone size	D gene	CDR3 DNA	CDR3 protein
TRBV7-8	TRBJ2-7	many	NA	TGTGCCAGCAGCCCCAGCTGGGGGGGCCCCCCCGAGCAGTACTTC	CASSPSWGGPPEQYF
TRBV29-1	TRBJ2-7	many	NA	TGCAGCGTCAGGGGAATCGGCCACGAGCAGTACTTC	CSVRGIGHEQYF
TRBV12-3/TRBV12-4	TRBJ1-1	many	NA	TGTGCCAGCAGTTTATCAGAGACACTAACTGAAGCTTTCTTT	CASSLSETLTEAFF
TRBV30	TRBJ2-6	few	NA	TGTGCCTGGAGTGGGGGGGTTGCCAACGTCCTGACTTTC	CAWSGGVANVLTF
TRBV6-1	TRBJ1-3	many	NA	TGTGCCAGCAGTGAAGTGATTGGAAACACCATATATTTT	CASSEVIGNTIYF
TRBV19	TRBJ2-5	NA	TRBD1	TGTGCCAGTAGCCGAGAAGGGACGACAGGGGTTCAAGAGACCCAGTACTTC	CASSREGTTGVQETQYF
TRBV3-1	TRBJ1-6	NA	TRBD1	TGTGCCAGCAGCCGGGGACAGGGGACACCCCTCCACTTT	CASSRGQGTPLHF
TRBV11-2	TRBJ2-7	NA	TRBD2	TGTGCCAGCAGCTTAGACCGGGGGGGAACTTACGAGCAGTACTTC	CASSLDRGGTYEQYF
TRBV7-3	TRBJ2-5	few	NA	TGTGCCAGCAGCCTAGCGCGGCAGGGAAGGGAGACCCAGTACTTC	CASSLARQGRETQYF
TRBV6-1	TRBJ2-4	NA	TRBD2	TGTGCCAGCAGTCCCGGGACTAGCGGGAGGACCCAGCACAACATTCAGTACTTC	CASSPGTSGRTQHNIQYF
TRBV6-5	TRBJ2-7	many	NA	TGTGCCAGCAGTTACGGGCAGGGGTTGTACGAGCAGTACTTC	CASSYGQGLYEQYF
TRBV7-2	TRBJ2-7	many	NA	TGTGCCAGCAGCACGTGGACGGGAAGCTCCTACGAGCAGTACTTC	CASSTWTGSSYEQYF
TRBV5-1	TRBJ2-4	many	TRBD1	TGCGCCAGCAGCTTGTTGATCAGCCCGACAGGGATAGCCAAAAACATTCAGTACTTC	CASSLLISPTGIAKNIQYF
TRBV6-1	TRBJ1-1	many	NA	TGTGCCAGCAGAAAAGCAGGGGAAGCTTTCTTT	CASRKAGEAFF
TRBV11-2	TRBJ1-1	many	TRBD1	TGTGCCAGCAGCTTAGATGCGACAGGGTTCGCTGAAGCTTTCTTT	CASSLDATGFAEAFF
TRBV6-1	TRBJ2-7	NA	TRBD2	TGTGCCAGCAGTACCATCCGGACTAGCCCCGGGGAGCAGTACTTC	CASSTIRTSPGEQYF